This T cell receptor beta chain was sequenced for a study of technical replicates of blood from a few donors. Assay: immunoSEQ multiplex PCR; the TCRdb copy retains only in-frame clones and omits some. The sample yields more than 65,000 clones, 90% to 95% seen once. The CDR3 is 14 amino acids. Germline V gene sequence: CDR1 GTSNPN, CDR2 SVGIG (reference sequence). The trim removed 1 base at V and 4 bases at J, leaving 5 bases unmatched. The sequence was obtained from a human donor in good health. Sample: T cells isolated from PBMCs. The chain uses TRBV30 and TRBJ1-1, with 8 positions matching TRBD1. Here the CDR3 DNA reads TGTGCCTGGAGTGCCGGACAGGGTGGCACTGAAGCTTTCTTT. This encodes CAWSAGQGGTEAFF.